One sample yielded the 4 T cell receptor beta chains listed below, sequenced in a study of blood T cell repertoires in COVID-19 (dated by TCRdb to about 2020). The library was produced with the immunoSEQ multiplex PCR assay. TCRdb retrieved this table from immuneACCESS and kept in-frame rearrangements only. Not all clones are present; in checked studies, unresolved V genes account for under half, and no reason is known for the remainder. This sample gives about 170,000 clones in total; roughly 86% of them show up just once. The top ten constitute 6% to 7.5% of the sample. Sequenced material: peripheral blood. All receptors derive from a woman aged 80 or over in a cohort sampled during active or convalescent COVID-19.

The J gene is TRBJ2-5, the V gene TRBV12-3 or TRBV12-4, with D uncertain. The V and J ends lost 5 bases and 3 bases respectively, with 4 bases between them. The CDR3 covers 11 residues. The CDR3 DNA is TGTGCCAGCAGTCCCAAAGAGACCCAGTACTTC. Protein: CASSPKETQYF.

This chain links TRBV12-3 or TRBV12-4 with TRBJ1-2; D remains unclear. CDR3 size: 13 residues. V lost 6 bases, J lost 6 bases, and 14 bases lay in between. The CDR3 loop reads CASSPVSTDGYTF. The CDR3 DNA follows: TGTGCCAGCAGCCCGGTCTCAACGGATGGCTACACCTTC.

The chain has TRBV18 and TRBJ1-4; 9 positions match TRBD1. There are 14 residues in the CDR3. Germline trimming cut 2 bases from V and 7 bases from J; bases unmatched to any gene: 2. The germline V gene has CDR1 KGHSH and CDR2 LQKENI. For the CDR3, the DNA is TGTGCCAGCTCACCAGGGACAGGGAGTGAAAAACTGTTTTTT. As protein: CASSPGTGSEKLFF.

V gene TRBV29-1 combines with J gene TRBJ2-1; 10 bases fit TRBD2. The CDR3 loop spans 13 amino acids. V gave up 3 bases and J gave up 9 bases; unmatched junction bases: 5. The germline gives CDR1 SQVTM, CDR2 ANQGSEA. The CDR3 sequence: CSVDTSGTTEQFF. The DNA for the CDR3 is TGCAGCGTTGATACTAGCGGGACAACTGAGCAGTTCTTC.